Listed below are T cell receptor beta chains from one sample, sequenced in a study of T cell responses to AZD1222 COVID-19 vaccine. The protocol was immunoSEQ multiplex PCR, while the TCRdb copy is restricted to in-frame clones and leaves out a portion. Among around 160,000 clones listed, approximately 90% were seen once. The sample in question was peripheral blood, obtained on day 0 of MenACWY control vaccination. The receptors derive from an adult in good health. The CDR3 runs from the conserved cysteine through the conserved F or W. A D gene is named only where the DNA matches it firmly. Some rows have no size entry. The others give once, few or many, or a class for an expanded clone.

d_call,j_call,v_call,clone_size,cdr3_nt,cdr3_aa
.,TRBJ1-5,TRBV28,.,TGTGCCAGCAGTCCGAGTCCCGAGGGCAATCAGCCCCAGCATTTT,CASSPSPEGNQPQHF
.,TRBJ2-6,TRBV7-9,.,TGTGCCACCTACGCCTCGGTATCTGGGGCCAACGTCCTGACTTTC,CATYASVSGANVLTF
.,TRBJ1-1,TRBV19,.,TGTGCCAGTAGTATTCGCATCGTGAACACTGAAGCTTTCTTT,CASSIRIVNTEAFF
TRBD2,TRBJ2-7,TRBV28,.,TGTGCCAGCAGTGCATGGGATATGGCGGGAGGGCCTAAAGAGCAGTACTTC,CASSAWDMAGGPKEQYF
TRBD2,TRBJ2-1,TRBV4-2,.,TGTGCCAGCAGCCGGGCGGGAGGGGGTAGCGGGACCTCCTACAATGAGCAGTTCTTC,CASSRAGGGSGTSYNEQFF
TRBD2,TRBJ2-1,TRBV6-4,.,TGTGCCAGCAGTGCCTCGGGAAGCGGGGTAGCCTACAATGAGCAGTTCTTC,CASSASGSGVAYNEQFF
TRBD1,TRBJ2-7,TRBV29-1,.,TGCAGCGTTGAACCGACCGGGACAGGGTTAAGTTACGAGCAGTACTTC,CSVEPTGTGLSYEQYF
.,TRBJ2-5,TRBV14,once,TGTGCCAGCAGCCAAGTCCAAGAGACCCAGTACTTC,CASSQVQETQYF
.,TRBJ1-1,TRBV27,.,TGTGCCAGTTGGAAGGGTGCTGAAGCTTTCTTT,CASWKGAEAFF
.,TRBJ1-6,TRBV11-1,.,TGTGCCAGCAGCTTTCACAGTAATTCACCCCTCCACTTT,CASSFHSNSPLHF
TRBD1,TRBJ1-1,TRBV14,.,TGTGCCAGCAGCCGTGAGACAGGGGGCACTGAAGCTTTCTTT,CASSRETGGTEAFF
.,TRBJ2-7,TRBV24-1,.,TGTGCCACCAGTGATCGTGGGTACGAGCAGTACTTC,CATSDRGYEQYF
.,TRBJ2-7,TRBV9,.,TGTGCCAGCAGCGTAGAAAGCGAGAGGCCCTTCCGCGAGCAGTACTTC,CASSVESERPFREQYF
TRBD2,TRBJ2-1,TRBV19,.,TGTGCCAGTAGTGCCAGACTAGCGGGAGGTTCCAATGAGCAGTTCTTC,CASSARLAGGSNEQFF
.,TRBJ1-1,TRBV27,once,TGTGCCAGCAGGCCCGTGACGGGGATAGTGGACACTGAAGCTTTCTTT,CASRPVTGIVDTEAFF
.,TRBJ2-7,TRBV3-1/TRBV3-2,.,TGTGCCAGCAGCTCCGGGACGGCCCTCGGCGAGCAGTACTTC,CASSSGTALGEQYF
.,TRBJ2-7,TRBV7-2,.,TGTGCCAGCAGCTCCCTGGCGCTATCCTACGAGCAGTACTTC,CASSSLALSYEQYF
.,TRBJ1-2,TRBV30,.,TGTGCCTGGAGTGACCAGGGTGACTATGGCTACACCTTC,CAWSDQGDYGYTF
TRBD1,TRBJ1-4,TRBV30,.,TGTGCCTGGACCCCCCCGGACAGGGTAGAAAAACTGTTTTTT,CAWTPPDRVEKLFF
.,TRBJ1-3,TRBV4-2,.,TGTGCCAGCAGCCAGGGCACCGCCCCGGCGATATATTTT,CASSQGTAPAIYF
.,TRBJ1-6,TRBV7-8,.,TGTGCCAGCAGCTTAGTGGGCAGGGATAATTCACCCCTCCACTTT,CASSLVGRDNSPLHF
TRBD1,TRBJ1-4,TRBV5-1,.,TGCGCCAGCAGCTTGGGGGGACAGGGAATCGAAAAACTGTTTTTT,CASSLGGQGIEKLFF
TRBD1,TRBJ1-3,TRBV28,once,TGTGCCAGCAGTCCCCCCTTGACAGGGGCTCTGAACACCATATATTTT,CASSPPLTGALNTIYF
.,TRBJ1-2,TRBV5-1,.,TGCGCCAGCAGCGACCTAGACGGCTACTATGGCTACACCTTC,CASSDLDGYYGYTF
TRBD2,TRBJ2-3,TRBV28,.,TGTGCCAGCAGTTTATTAGGGATTAGCGGGAGGGCCTATGGAGATACGCAGTATTTT,CASSLLGISGRAYGDTQYF
.,TRBJ1-2,TRBV29-1,.,TGCAGCGTCCGGAAGCTGGTCGGGGACCGTGTCGACTATGGCTACACCTTC,CSVRKLVGDRVDYGYTF
TRBD2,TRBJ2-2,TRBV4-2,.,TGTGCCAGCAGCCAAGATAGGTCTAGCGGGACGAACACCGGGGAGCTGTTTTTT,CASSQDRSSGTNTGELFF
TRBD1,TRBJ2-7,TRBV7-9,.,TGTGCCAGCAGCCCCAGGGACAGCCACTACGAGCAGTACTTC,CASSPRDSHYEQYF
TRBD2,TRBJ2-5,TRBV5-6,.,TGTGCCAGCAGCTCTCGACTAGCAGCCCAAGAGACCCAGTACTTC,CASSSRLAAQETQYF
.,TRBJ2-7,TRBV5-1,.,TGCGCCAGCAGCCCAAAGGACCAGACAGCCTCCTACGAGCAGTACTTC,CASSPKDQTASYEQYF
.,TRBJ1-1,TRBV23-1,.,TGCGCCAGCAGTCACCTCCGGGGGACAAGGATGAACACTGAAGCTTTCTTT,CASSHLRGTRMNTEAFF
.,TRBJ1-2,TRBV5-6,.,TGTGCCAGCAGCTTGGCGGGCTCGGCCTATGGCTACACCTTC,CASSLAGSAYGYTF
.,TRBJ2-3,TRBV7-9,.,TGTGCCAGCAGCTTCCTGGACAGCACAGATACGCAGTATTTT,CASSFLDSTDTQYF
.,TRBJ2-6,TRBV6-5,.,TGTGCCAGCAGGCTGGGGGTCTCTGGGGCCAACGTCCTGACTTTC,CASRLGVSGANVLTF
.,TRBJ2-2,TRBV28,.,TGTGCCAGCAGTTTAGATCGGGTCGGGGAGCTGTTTTTT,CASSLDRVGELFF
.,TRBJ2-7,TRBV7-9,.,TGTGCCAGCAGCCTCGTCTATAGCGGTAGGGCGGGGGAGCAGTACTTC,CASSLVYSGRAGEQYF